The T cell receptor (beta chain) under discussion was sequenced for a study of T cells expressing NK-cell markers. Study in general: Investigators obtained TCR beta repertoires from sorted CD3+CD56+NKG2C+, CD3+CD56+NKG2C- and CD3+CD56-NKG2C+ T cells. Overall study results and limits: Evidence did not settle whether expanded NKG2C+ T cell clones targeted HCMV.

Details on this clonotype: The antigen is undetermined.

From the 5' RACE reads, TCRdb lists one entry per CDR3 protein and no DNA. The sample spans about 260,000 distinct CDR3 sequences; the ten largest clones claim around 4.3%. The germline V gene has CDR1 MNHEY and CDR2 SVGEGT. The CDR3 covers 13 residues. This receptor was identified in a woman between 18 and 70 years old in good health. Sequences were obtained from blood T cells: a sorted CD56 or NKG2C T cell subset, CD4+ or CD8+ T cells, or bulk PBMC T cells (not recorded which). The J gene is TRBJ2-5, the V gene TRBV6-2 or TRBV6-3; TCRdb's D call of TRBD1 is untestable without DNA. The CDR3 loop reads CASSPPGSQTQYF.